The 14 T cell receptor beta chains reported below all come from one sample, sequenced in a study of circulating and synovial CD4+ cells in juvenile arthritis. Sequencing was performed with immunoSEQ multiplex PCR; in TCRdb, only in-frame clones are kept and a portion is missing. The sample records just over 35,000 clones, approximately 96% being singletons. Sequenced material: CD4+ T cells from blood. These receptors all come from a human donor with juvenile idiopathic arthritis.

The rearrangement joins TRBV2 to TRBJ2-2; weak D call: TRBD1 (6 bases). This CDR3 is built from 15 residues. CDR1 SNHLY and CDR2 FYNNEI come from the germline V gene. V was clipped by 3 bases and J by 7 bases, with 15 bases between them. This CDR3 is CASSEGANRNGELFF. The CDR3, as DNA: TGTGCCAGCAGTGAGGGGGCGAATCGTAACGGGGAGCTGTTTTTT.

The chain combines TRBV7-8 with TRBJ2-5; maybe TRBD2 (6 bases). CDR1 SGHVS and CDR2 FQNEAQ come from the germline V gene. V lost 6 bases and J 1 base, leaving 15 bases between the germline ends. CDR3 length: 15 residues. The CDR3 sequence is CASSPIRGIQETQYF. In DNA, the CDR3 is TGTGCCAGCAGTCCTATTCGGGGGATCCAAGAGACCCAGTACTTC. Variable domain in full (rest from reference TRBV7-8 and TRBJ2-5): GAGVSQSPRYKVAKRGQDVALRCDPISGHVSLFWYQQALGQGPEFLTYFQNEAQLDKSGLPSDRFFAERPEGSVSTLKIQRTQQEDSAVYLCASSPIRGIQETQYFGPGTRLLVL.

The chain combines TRBV30 with TRBJ1-5; 10 bases are shared with TRBD1. V lost 5 bases and J lost 2; bases outside the gene matches: 6. From germline, CDR1 is GTSNPN and CDR2 SVGIG (reference sequence). The CDR3 is 15 residues long. The CDR3 sequence: CAWGTGTGGNQPQHF. In nucleotides, the CDR3 is TGTGCCTGGGGCACCGGGACAGGGGGCAATCAGCCCCAGCATTTT.

The genes are TRBV5-1 and TRBJ1-2, with TRBD1 identical over 11 bases. The CDR3 is 15 amino acids. V lost 3 bases to trimming and J lost 7 bases; unmatched junction nucleotides: 8. The germline V gene encodes CDR1 SGHRS and CDR2 YFSETQ. This CDR3 reads CASSYSGQGAIGYTF. CDR3 DNA: TGCGCCAGCAGCTACAGCGGACAGGGGGCAATTGGCTACACCTTC. Based on the CDR3 plus reference TRBV5-1 and TRBJ1-2, the full variable domain is KAGVTQTPRYLIKTRGQQVTLSCSPISGHRSVSWYQQTPGQGLQFLFEYFSETQRNKGNFPGRFSGRQFSNSRSEMNVSTLELGDSALYLCASSYSGQGAIGYTFGSGTRLTVV.

This clone was counted once. V and J are TRBV6-5 and TRBJ2-7; 8 positions agree with TRBD1. The ends lost 6 bases at V and 3 bases at J; junction bases unmatched: 4. The CDR3 contains 13 residues. From germline, CDR1 is MNHEY and CDR2 SVGAGI. For the CDR3, the DNA is TGTGCCAGCAGGGGGACAGGTCTCTACGAGCAGTACTTC. Translating it yields CASRGTGLYEQYF.

As DNA, the CDR3 is TGCGCCAGCAGCGAGCAAGAGACCCAGTACTTC. It encodes CASSEQETQYF. This chain connects TRBV5-1 to TRBJ2-5; D is unclear. There are 11 residues in the CDR3. Trimming pared 4 bases from V and 2 bases from J, leaving 3 bases between. Germline loops: CDR1 SGHRS, CDR2 YFSETQ. Supplemented by reference TRBV5-1 and TRBJ2-5, the full variable domain reads KAGVTQTPRYLIKTRGQQVTLSCSPISGHRSVSWYQQTPGQGLQFLFEYFSETQRNKGNFPGRFSGRQFSNSRSEMNVSTLELGDSALYLCASSEQETQYFGPGTRLLVL.

This clone has only a few counts. The genes are TRBV2 and TRBJ1-4; D is unclear. The V and J ends lost 4 bases and 7 bases respectively, with 4 bases between them. CDR3 length equals 11 residues. The germline gives CDR1 SNHLY, CDR2 FYNNEI. The CDR3 is CASSGGEKLFF. DNA for the CDR3: TGTGCCAGCAGTGGAGGTGAAAAACTGTTTTTT.

The CDR3 DNA is TGTGCCAGCCAAGCTACCTACAATGAGCAGTTCTTC. Amino acids: CASQATYNEQFF. V and J are TRBV2 and TRBJ2-1, with D unclear. Germline lookup yields CDR1 SNHLY and CDR2 FYNNEI. V lost 8 bases and J lost 2, with 7 bases in between. The CDR3 contains 12 residues.

In this sample, this clone turned up once. The chain employs TRBV6-5 and TRBJ2-7; tentatively, D is TRBD2 (6 bases). The CDR3 covers 16 residues. Trimming removed 2 bases from V and 4 bases from J, with 18 bases in between. CDR1 and CDR2 (germline): MNHEY, SVGAGI. The CDR3 DNA is TGTGCCAGCAGTTACGTGGGGGGTGGATACCAGTACGAGCAGTACTTC. Amino acid sequence: CASSYVGGGYQYEQYF.

V is TRBV6-5 and J is TRBJ1-2; TRBD1 matches at 7 bases. The V gene's germline CDR1 is MNHEY and CDR2 SVGAGI. Trimming cost V 4 bases and J 1 base; bases outside gene matches: 9. The CDR3 covers 16 residues. The CDR3 DNA reads as TGTGCCAGCAGTTCATCTCCTGGACAGGATAACTATGGCTACACCTTC. It encodes CASSSSPGQDNYGYTF.

The rearrangement joins TRBV6-5 to TRBJ2-5; TRBD2 agrees at 7 bases. Trimming at V came to 2 bases and at J to 4 bases, leaving 7 bases not matched to a gene. This CDR3 has 15 residues. Germline values: CDR1 MNHEY, CDR2 SVGAGI. In DNA form, the CDR3 reads TGTGCCAGCAGTTACGGTGGGGGGGGAGTAGAGACCCAGTACTTC. It codes for CASSYGGGGVETQYF.

The chain employs TRBV27 and TRBJ2-7; D gene uncertain. Trimming removed 5 bases from V and 4 bases from J, with 27 bases in between. From germline, CDR1 is MNHEY and CDR2 SMNVEV (reference sequence). CDR3 size: 18 residues. The CDR3, as DNA: TGTGCCAGCAGTCAGGTTTTACAGTCCCTGGCAAAACAATACGAGCAGTACTTC. Its translation: CASSQVLQSLAKQYEQYF.

This chain uses TRBV2 with TRBJ1-1; D not certain. The CDR3 spans 14 residues. V dropped 6 bases and J dropped 1 base, with 12 bases sitting between them. Germline V CDR1 and CDR2: SNHLY, FYNNEI. For the CDR3, the DNA is TGTGCCAGCAGGTCTACCCTTGGGAACACTGAAGCTTTCTTT. This codes for CASRSTLGNTEAFF.

The chain carries TRBV11-2 and TRBJ1-2, with TRBD1 matching 7 bases. Germline V gene sequence: CDR1 SGHAT, CDR2 FQNNGV. V dropped 5 bases and J dropped 5; count of bases not matched to a gene: 14. The CDR3 totals 16 residues. CDR3 amino acids: CASSPHVSGQIYGYTF. In nucleotides, the CDR3 is TGTGCCAGCAGCCCCCACGTCTCGGGACAGATATATGGCTACACCTTC.